What follows are 22 T cell receptor beta chains derived from one specimen sequenced in a study of blood T cell repertoires in COVID-19. Sequencing was performed with immunoSEQ multiplex PCR; in TCRdb, only in-frame clones are kept and a portion is missing. The table records approximately 330,000 clones, almost 90% of them present only once. Sequencing input: peripheral blood. These TCRs come from a woman aged 40-49 years with COVID-19, enrolled during active disease.

The V call is TRBV9, the J call TRBJ2-7, with 10 nucleotides matching TRBD2. CDR3 length equals 16 residues. The V segment lost 0 bases and the J segment 4 bases; nucleotides outside the gene matches: 7. The V gene's germline CDR1 is SGDLS and CDR2 YYNGEE. The CDR3 DNA reads as TGTGCCAGCAGCGTAGGGGTAGCGGGAGGCAGGTACGAGCAGTACTTC. Its translation: CASSVGVAGGRYEQYF.

J is TRBJ2-6 and V is TRBV10-1, with D possibly TRBD1 on 6 matching bases. Germline values: CDR1 WNHNN, CDR2 SYGVQD (reference sequence). The CDR3 is made up of 18 amino acids. Trimming removed 3 bases at V and 0 bases at J, with 15 bases between. The CDR3 sequence is CASSEWATGSSGANVLTF. CDR3 coding DNA: TGCGCCAGCAGTGAATGGGCGACAGGTAGCTCTGGGGCCAACGTCCTGACTTTC.

Here the CDR3 reads CAWSVLGRGVRATNEKLFF. The CDR3 nucleotides are TGTGCCTGGAGTGTACTCGGGAGGGGGGTCCGGGCAACTAATGAAAAACTGTTTTTT. The chain has TRBV30 and TRBJ1-4; tentative D call: TRBD1 (6 bases). Germline CDR1 and CDR2: GTSNPN and SVGIG (reference sequence). The CDR3 is made up of 19 amino acids. V lost 0 bases, J lost 0 bases, and 20 bases lay in between.

The chain joins TRBV27 to TRBJ1-2; perhaps TRBD1 as D (6 bases). The germline V gene encodes CDR1 MNHEY and CDR2 SMNVEV (reference sequence). The CDR3 sequence is 13 residues long. V was shortened by 2 bases and J by 7 bases, with 11 bases between the two germline ends. CDR3 residues: CASSLLQGGGYTF. The CDR3 DNA sequence: TGTGCCAGCAGTTTACTACAGGGCGGTGGCTACACCTTC.

The chain carries TRBV7-2 and TRBJ2-4; D perhaps matches TRBD1 (6 bases). Per the germline V gene, CDR1 is SGHTA and CDR2 is FQGNSA. The CDR3 has 16 amino acids. V lost 4 bases and J lost 5, with 18 bases in between. Here the CDR3 DNA reads TGTGCCAGCAGCTACGCCTTAACAGGGTTTGAAAACATTCAGTACTTC. Its protein product is CASSYALTGFENIQYF.

V usage is TRBV18 and J usage is TRBJ2-7, with D perhaps matching TRBD1 (5 bases). The CDR3 has 16 amino acids. Germline V gives CDR1 KGHSH, CDR2 LQKENI. Trimming removed 4 bases from V and 0 bases from J, with 16 bases in between. The CDR3 loop reads CASSLFDSRSSYEQYF. CDR3 DNA sequence: TGTGCCAGCTCACTGTTTGACAGCCGTAGCTCCTACGAGCAGTACTTC.

CDR3 in amino acids: CASSPNPQPQHF. CDR3 coding DNA: TGTGCCAGCAGTCCCAATCCTCAGCCCCAGCATTTT. This sequence joins TRBV28 and TRBJ1-5, with D uncertain. Per the germline V gene, CDR1 is MDHEN and CDR2 is SYDVKM. The V end was cut by 5 bases, the J end by 6 bases, with 8 bases between. The CDR3 runs 12 residues.

The chain combines TRBV5-8 with TRBJ2-7, with D uncertain. The CDR3 is 15 residues long. The germline V gene has CDR1 SGHTS and CDR2 YDEGEE. V was trimmed by 0 bases and J by 0 bases, leaving 10 bases between them. The CDR3 here is CASSLGRINSYEQYF. CDR3 DNA sequence: TGTGCCAGCAGCTTGGGGCGGATAAACTCCTACGAGCAGTACTTC.

The chain combines TRBV4-3 with TRBJ1-6, with D unclear. CDR1 and CDR2 from the germline V gene are LGHNA and YSLEER. Trimming shortened V by 4 bases and J by 8 bases, and 21 bases separated the two germline ends. This CDR3 comprises 17 residues. The chain's CDR3 is CASSRYLPPDSDSPLHF. DNA for the CDR3: TGCGCCAGCAGCCGATACCTTCCTCCCGACTCGGATTCACCCCTCCACTTT.

This clone was counted once. The rearrangement links TRBV5-1 to TRBJ2-1, with 8 bases aligning to TRBD2. There are 15 residues in the CDR3. V gave up 9 bases and J gave up 10 bases; unmatched junction bases: 18. CDR1 is SGHRS and CDR2 is YFSETQ in the germline V gene. The CDR3 DNA reads as TGCGCCACCACTTCACGGACTAGCTCTAATGAAGAGCAGTTCTTC. Residues: CATTSRTSSNEEQFF.

V is TRBV10-3 and J is TRBJ2-1, with 7 bases that match TRBD2. This CDR3 comprises 11 residues. V lost 7 bases, J lost 15 bases, and 9 bases stayed unmatched. Germline V gives CDR1 ENHRY, CDR2 SYGVKD. CDR3 sequence reads: CAITRGDYMFF. The CDR3, as DNA: TGTGCCATCACCCGAGGGGACTACATGTTCTTC.

The rearrangement uses TRBV5-4 and TRBJ1-2; 7 bases map to TRBD1. Losses at the gene ends were 0 bases for V and 7 bases for J; bases not matched to a gene: 12. The CDR3 runs 16 residues. Germline V lookup: CDR1 SGHNT, CDR2 YYREEE (reference sequence). CDR3 in amino acids: CASSLVDRVALGGYTF. The CDR3 coding sequence is TGTGCCAGCAGCTTGGTAGACAGGGTTGCCCTAGGTGGCTACACCTTC.

This sequence joins TRBV6-5 and TRBJ2-7, with 8 positions matching TRBD2. V dropped 6 bases and J dropped 2; count of bases not matched to a gene: 6. The CDR3 is made up of 14 amino acids. The germline CDR1 and CDR2 sequences are MNHEY and SVGAGI. The CDR3 is CASRPAGATYEQYF. CDR3 DNA sequence: TGTGCCAGCAGACCAGCGGGGGCCACCTACGAGCAGTACTTC.

The chain combines TRBV7-2 with TRBJ2-3; TRBD1 might be the D (7 bases). CDR1 and CDR2 from the germline V gene are SGHTA and FQGNSA. V gave up 4 bases and J gave up 5 bases, with 16 bases separating them. This CDR3 is built from 15 residues. The DNA for the CDR3 is TGTGCCAGCAGCTCGACCAGACAGGGAGGAGATACGCAGTATTTT. Amino acid sequence: CASSSTRQGGDTQYF.

The V call is TRBV2, the J call TRBJ2-3, with D tentatively TRBD1 or TRBD2 (5 bases each). The V and J ends lost 8 bases and 2 bases respectively, with 20 bases between them. Germline assignment: CDR1 SNHLY and CDR2 FYNNEI. The CDR3 sequence is 16 residues long. CDR3: CASGGADGENTDTQYF. CDR3 in DNA: TGTGCCAGCGGTGGGGCCGACGGGGAAAACACAGATACGCAGTATTTT.

The chain uses TRBV30 and TRBJ1-3; 9 bases agree with TRBD1. The CDR3 has 16 residues. CDR1 GTSNPN and CDR2 SVGIG come from the germline V gene (reference sequence). The ends lost 8 bases at V and 1 base at J; junction bases unmatched: 12. CDR3 DNA sequence: TGTGCCAGGACGGGGGACAGGGCTAAGTCTGGAAACACCATATATTTT. Translating gives CARTGDRAKSGNTIYF. The full variable domain, its missing parts supplied by reference TRBV30 and TRBJ1-3, is SQTIHQWPATLVQPVGSPLSLECTVEGTSNPNLYWYRQAAGRGLQLLFYSVGIGQISSEVPQNLSASRPQDRQFILSSKKLLLSDSGFYLCARTGDRAKSGNTIYFGEGSWLTVV.

The rearrangement uses TRBV12-3 or TRBV12-4 and TRBJ1-1; 9 nucleotides line up with TRBD1. This CDR3 has 13 residues. After removal of 6 bases from V and 4 bases from J, the junction contained 3 bases not matched to a gene. The CDR3 here is CASSSDRGTEAFF. The CDR3 bases are TGTGCCAGCAGCTCGGACAGGGGCACTGAAGCTTTCTTT.

The CDR3 region is CASSQDPAAGQGNQPQHF. CDR3 coding DNA: TGCGCCAGCAGCCAAGATCCCGCCGCCGGACAGGGCAATCAGCCCCAGCATTTT. The chain joins TRBV4-3 to TRBJ1-5, with TRBD1 matching 7 bases. Germline values: CDR1 LGHNA, CDR2 YSLEER. The CDR3 is 18 amino acids. V was pared by 0 bases and J by 2 bases, with 10 bases of the junction left unmatched.

V is TRBV7-2 and J is TRBJ2-3; the D gene is possibly TRBD1 (5 bases). Germline V gives CDR1 SGHTA, CDR2 FQGNSA. The germline V and J ends were trimmed by 5 bases and 1 base, with 10 bases remaining between them. The CDR3 spans 14 residues. CDR3 protein: CASSPMGRTDTQYF. The CDR3 nucleotides are TGTGCCAGCAGCCCCATGGGGCGCACAGATACGCAGTATTTT. Combining the CDR3 with reference TRBV7-2 and TRBJ2-3 gives the whole variable domain GAGVSQSPSNKVTEKGKDVELRCDPISGHTALYWYRQSLGQGLEFLIYFQGNSAPDKSGLPSDRFSAERTGGSVSTLTIQRTQQEDSAVYLCASSPMGRTDTQYFGPGTRLTVL.

This chain links TRBV4-1 with TRBJ2-7; TRBD1 matches 7 bases. The length of the CDR3 is 15 residues. Per the germline V gene, CDR1 is MGHRA and CDR2 is YSYEKL. J gave up 4 bases and V 1 base, and 7 bases lay outside the gene matches. CDR3 bases: TGCGCCAGCAGCCAAGTCACAGGGGTAGTGTACGAGCAGTACTTC. Amino acids: CASSQVTGVVYEQYF.

The V and J genes are TRBV3-1 (or the pseudogene TRBV3-2) and TRBJ2-7; D is ambiguous. CDR3 length equals 13 residues. The V end was cut by 1 base, the J end by 3 bases, with 7 bases between. Germline assignment: CDR1 LGHDT and CDR2 YNNKEL (reference sequence). The CDR3 here is CASSQGQIYEQYF. CDR3 DNA: TGTGCCAGCAGCCAAGGCCAGATCTACGAGCAGTACTTC.

In regard to this clone: Other DNA variants within this sample encode the same CDR3. This chain links TRBV6-1 with TRBJ1-5, with 7 bases identical to TRBD1. V trimming: 0 bases; J trimming: 4 bases; junction bases outside the gene matches: 3. The CDR3 extends over 15 amino acids. The germline gives CDR1 MNHNS, CDR2 SASEGT. This CDR3 is CASSEAGQQNQPQHF. The CDR3 bases are TGTGCCAGCAGTGAAGCGGGACAGCAAAATCAGCCCCAGCATTTT.